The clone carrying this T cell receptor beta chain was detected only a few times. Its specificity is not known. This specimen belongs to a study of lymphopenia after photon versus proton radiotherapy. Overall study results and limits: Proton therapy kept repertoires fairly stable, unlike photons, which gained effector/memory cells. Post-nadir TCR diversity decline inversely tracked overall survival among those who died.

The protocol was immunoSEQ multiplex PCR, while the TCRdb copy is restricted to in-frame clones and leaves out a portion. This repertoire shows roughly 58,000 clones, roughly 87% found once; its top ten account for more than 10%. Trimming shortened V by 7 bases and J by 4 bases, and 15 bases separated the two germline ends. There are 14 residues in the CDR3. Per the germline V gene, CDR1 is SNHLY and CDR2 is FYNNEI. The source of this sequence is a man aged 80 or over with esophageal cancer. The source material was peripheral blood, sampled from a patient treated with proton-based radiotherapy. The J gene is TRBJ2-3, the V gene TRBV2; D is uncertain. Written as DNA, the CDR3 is TGTGCCAGCAACCTAGAAGGAACCGCAGATACGCAGTATTTT. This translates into CASNLEGTADTQYF.